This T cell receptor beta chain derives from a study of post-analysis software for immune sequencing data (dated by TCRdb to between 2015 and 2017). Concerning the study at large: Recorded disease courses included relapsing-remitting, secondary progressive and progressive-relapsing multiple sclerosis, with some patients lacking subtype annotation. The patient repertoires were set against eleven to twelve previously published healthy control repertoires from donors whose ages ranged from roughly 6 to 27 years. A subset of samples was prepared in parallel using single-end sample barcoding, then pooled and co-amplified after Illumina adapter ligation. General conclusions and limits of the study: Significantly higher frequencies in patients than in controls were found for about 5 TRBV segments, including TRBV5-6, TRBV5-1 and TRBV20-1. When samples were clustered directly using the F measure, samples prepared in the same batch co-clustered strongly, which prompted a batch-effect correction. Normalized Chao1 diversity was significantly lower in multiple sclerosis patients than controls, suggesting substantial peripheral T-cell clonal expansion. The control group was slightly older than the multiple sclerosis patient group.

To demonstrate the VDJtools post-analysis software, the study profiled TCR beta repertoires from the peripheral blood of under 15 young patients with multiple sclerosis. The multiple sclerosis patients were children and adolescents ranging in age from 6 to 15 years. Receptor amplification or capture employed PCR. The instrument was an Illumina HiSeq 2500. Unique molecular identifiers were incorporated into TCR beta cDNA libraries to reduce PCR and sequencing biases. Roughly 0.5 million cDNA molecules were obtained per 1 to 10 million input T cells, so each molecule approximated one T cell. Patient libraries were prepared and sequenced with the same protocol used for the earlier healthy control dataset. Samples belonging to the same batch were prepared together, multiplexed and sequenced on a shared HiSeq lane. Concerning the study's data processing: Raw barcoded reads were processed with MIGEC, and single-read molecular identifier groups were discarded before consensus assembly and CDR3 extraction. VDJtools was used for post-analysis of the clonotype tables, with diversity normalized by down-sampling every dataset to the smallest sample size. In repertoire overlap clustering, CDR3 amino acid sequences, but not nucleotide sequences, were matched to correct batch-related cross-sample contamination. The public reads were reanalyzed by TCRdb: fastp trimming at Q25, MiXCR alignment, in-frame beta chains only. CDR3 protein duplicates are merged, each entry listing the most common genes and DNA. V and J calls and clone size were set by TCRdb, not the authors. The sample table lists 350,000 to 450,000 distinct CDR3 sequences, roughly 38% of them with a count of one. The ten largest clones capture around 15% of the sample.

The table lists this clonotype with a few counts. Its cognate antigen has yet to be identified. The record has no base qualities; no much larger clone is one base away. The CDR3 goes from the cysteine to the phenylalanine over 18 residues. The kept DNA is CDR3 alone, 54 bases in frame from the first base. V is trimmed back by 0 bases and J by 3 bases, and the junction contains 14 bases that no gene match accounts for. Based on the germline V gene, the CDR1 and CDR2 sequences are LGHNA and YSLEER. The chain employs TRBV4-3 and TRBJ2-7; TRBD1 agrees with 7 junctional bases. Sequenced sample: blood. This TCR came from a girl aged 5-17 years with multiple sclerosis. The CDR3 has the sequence CASSQEGIGDSTFYEQYF. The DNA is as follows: TGCGCCAGCAGCCAAGAAGGAATCGGGGACAGTACCTTCTACGAGCAGTACTTC.